These 32 T cell receptor beta chains originate from one sample sequenced in a study of regulatory T cells in long-lasting Graves disease. Investigators prepared the TCR beta libraries by applying iRepertoire HTBI primers and Arm-PCR of CDR3 regions. Each CDR3 protein gets one entry after TCRdb re-called the multiplex PCR reads with MiXCR. This table has about 560,000 distinct CDR3 sequences, more than 15% appearing once. Stated time point: newly diagnosed GD, antithyroid drugs for less than 3 months. Extracted PBMC RNA gave rise to the TCR library. The same data also went into a second study, on T cells in Graves' hyperthyroidism and ophthalmopathy.

The specimen comprised peripheral blood mononuclear cells (PBMCs), sampled at new diagnosis, from a patient treated with antithyroid drugs. All receptors come from a young man with Graves disease.

As DNA, the CDR3 is TGCGCCAGCAGCTTGAGGGGGACAGGGAGCACCATTCAGTACTTC. This sequence encodes CASSLRGTGSTIQYF. This sequence joins TRBV5-1 and TRBJ2-4; TRBD1 matches at 9 bases. There are 15 residues in the CDR3. V was clipped by 1 base and J by 9 bases; unmatched bases: 8. Germline V gene data show CDR1 as SGHRS and CDR2 as YFSETQ. Supplemented by reference TRBV5-1 and TRBJ2-4, the full variable domain reads KAGVTQTPRYLIKTRGQQVTLSCSPISGHRSVSWYQQTPGQGLQFLFEYFSETQRNKGNFPGRFSGRQFSNSRSEMNVSTLELGDSALYLCASSLRGTGSTIQYFGAGTRLSVL.

The table lists this clonotype with many counts. The chain links TRBV30 to TRBJ2-1; 13 bases map to TRBD2. The CDR3 runs 14 residues. Germline CDR1 GTSNPN, CDR2 SVGIG (reference sequence). V lost 6 bases and J lost 6; bases outside the gene matches: 5. The CDR3 DNA reads as TGTGCCTGCCCCGGGACTAGCGGGACCAATGAGCAGTTCTTC. Translated, it gives CACPGTSGTNEQFF.

This clonotype was found many times. The gene calls are TRBV7-2 and TRBJ2-5; 9 bases are shared with TRBD2. CDR1 SGHTA and CDR2 FQGNSA come from the germline V gene. Trimming cost V 2 bases and J 1 base; bases outside gene matches: 5. The length of the CDR3 is 16 residues. The chain's CDR3 is CASSLSGSGGQETQYF. The CDR3 region has the DNA TGTGCCAGCAGCTTAAGTGGTAGCGGGGGCCAAGAGACCCAGTACTTC.

This clonotype came up a few times. The gene calls are TRBV6-1 and TRBJ2-5; no definite D call. Trimming took 8 bases from V and 5 from J, leaving 12 bases between them. CDR1 and CDR2 from the germline V gene are MNHNS and SASEGT. The CDR3 is 12 amino acids. The CDR3 spells CASASRLETQYF. DNA for the CDR3: TGTGCCAGCGCCTCGAGGTTGGAGACCCAGTACTTC.

This clonotype was picked up a small number of times. In nucleotides, the CDR3 is TGTGCCTGGAATGCAGCCACAGATACGCAGTATTTT. Protein product: CAWNAATDTQYF. The chain couples TRBV30 to TRBJ2-3; no definite D call. CDR1 is GTSNPN and CDR2 is SVGIG in the germline V gene (reference sequence). The CDR3 loop spans 12 amino acids. Trimming removed 4 bases at V and 2 bases at J, with 7 bases between.

The V and J genes are TRBV24-1 and TRBJ2-7; 7 nucleotides align to TRBD1. This CDR3 region has 15 residues. CDR1 is KGHDR and CDR2 is SFDVKD in the germline V gene. With 4 bases clipped from V and 3 bases from J, the junction kept 8 bases outside the gene matches. CDR3 amino acids: CATSETGTEFYEQYF. The CDR3 nucleotides read TGTGCCACCAGTGAAACAGGGACAGAGTTCTACGAGCAGTACTTC.

J is TRBJ2-7 and V is TRBV7-9, with 8 positions matching TRBD1. V was pared by 3 bases and J by 4 bases, with 8 bases of the junction left unmatched. The V gene's germline CDR1 is SEHNR and CDR2 FQNEAQ (reference sequence). The length of the CDR3 is 15 residues. The CDR3 coding sequence is TGTGCCAGCAGCTTTCTCTCGCAGGGGGCTTACGAGCAGTACTTC. Its translation: CASSFLSQGAYEQYF.

This sequence joins TRBV6-2 or TRBV6-3 and TRBJ1-2; D possibly corresponds to TRBD1 (5 bases). CDR1 is MNHEY, CDR2 SVGEGT, per germline. Trimming cost V 5 bases and J 8 bases, with 15 bases left between them. The CDR3 is 13 amino acids. The CDR3 loop is CASSEYQGNGYTF. The DNA of the CDR3 is TGTGCCAGCAGTGAATACCAGGGTAACGGCTACACCTTC.

The J gene is TRBJ2-3, the V gene TRBV3-1; TRBD1 or TRBD2 may be the D gene (5 bases each). Trimming removed 0 bases from V and 4 bases from J, with 8 bases in between. Per the germline V gene, CDR1 is LGHDT and CDR2 is YNNKEL (reference sequence). The CDR3 has 14 amino acids. The CDR3 protein is CASSQEGPPDTQYF. CDR3 sequence (DNA): TGTGCCAGCAGCCAAGAGGGACCCCCAGATACGCAGTATTTT.

In DNA, the CDR3 is TGCGCCAGCAGCCAAAAGGGGGGACAGGGCGCCTCCTACGAGCAGTACTTC. This translates into CASSQKGGQGASYEQYF. The gene calls are TRBV4-1 and TRBJ2-7; 9 bases are shared with TRBD1. This CDR3 is 17 amino acids long. CDR1 MGHRA and CDR2 YSYEKL come from the germline V gene. V lost 2 bases to trimming and J lost 0 bases; unmatched junction nucleotides: 8.

This clonotype was recorded many times. This chain uses TRBV11-2 with TRBJ2-7, with 11 bases lining up with TRBD2. CDR1 is SGHAT and CDR2 is FQNNGV in the germline V gene. The CDR3 spans 16 residues. The V segment lost 5 bases and the J segment 3 bases; nucleotides outside the gene matches: 9. The DNA for the CDR3 is TGTGCCAGCAGCCAACTAGCGGGGGAGAGGGGCTACGAGCAGTACTTC. Translation: CASSQLAGERGYEQYF.

CDR3 nucleotides: TGTGCCAGCAGTTCCCAACCATACTCGAAGGTTGAGCAGTTCTTC. Translation gives CASSSQPYSKVEQFF. This chain joins TRBV12-3 or TRBV12-4 and TRBJ2-3; no clear D gene. Gene TRBJ2-1 matches the end of the DNA better, so the J call may be wrong. CDR3 length equals 15 residues.

The table lists this clonotype with a few counts. The J gene is TRBJ2-2, the V gene TRBV5-4; the D is unclear. CDR3 length: 16 residues. V was trimmed by 3 bases and J by 4 bases, leaving 16 bases between them. Germline CDR1 and CDR2: SGHNT and YYREEE (reference sequence). The CDR3 DNA follows: TGTGCCAGCAGCTACACGGCGACCTCGGCCACCGGGGAGCTGTTTTTT. Translating it yields CASSYTATSATGELFF.

This clonotype occurred many times. The chain joins TRBV20-1 to TRBJ2-3; TRBD2 agrees at 7 bases. This CDR3 is built from 12 residues. The V gene's germline CDR1 is DFQATT and CDR2 SNEGSKA (reference sequence). V shed 7 bases, J shed 5 bases, and the junction held 6 bases outside the gene matches. CDR3 region: CSVIGGGDTQYF. The CDR3 bases are TGCAGTGTAATTGGGGGGGGAGATACGCAGTATTTT.

This clonotype was observed at least ten times. The gene calls are TRBV12-3 or TRBV12-4 and TRBJ2-3, with 7 bases matching TRBD2. The CDR3 length is 14 residues. Trimming cost V 3 bases and J 7 bases; bases outside gene matches: 7. The CDR3 coding sequence is TGTGCCAGCAGTTTGGGCGGGAGTACGAATACGCAGTATTTT. It yields the protein CASSLGGSTNTQYF.

The CDR3 nucleotides read TGCGCCAGCAGCTCCTCAGCGGGAGCCATTCTCTACGAGCAGTACTTC. It is translated as CASSSSAGAILYEQYF. The chain links TRBV5-1 to TRBJ2-3; TRBD2 aligns across 8 bases. The J call is in doubt because the DNA end fits TRBJ2-7 better. The CDR3 consists of 16 residues. Germline CDR1 and CDR2: SGHRS and YFSETQ.

CDR3 region: CASSLARGNGYTF. The CDR3 nucleotides are TGTGCCAGCAGTTTAGCCAGGGGAAATGGCTACACCTTC. V is TRBV12-3 or TRBV12-4 and J is TRBJ1-2; TRBD1 is a possible D gene (6 bases). The V end was cut by 0 bases, the J end by 6 bases, with 8 bases between. This CDR3 has 13 amino acids.

In regard to this clonotype: Germline is not matched at one junction end, which may reflect a read error. The chain carries TRBV4-1 and TRBJ2-3; 7 bases align to TRBD1. The CDR3 has 15 residues. Per the germline V gene, CDR1 is MGHRA and CDR2 is YSYEKL. The CDR3 reads CASSQVLTGTDTRYF. DNA for the CDR3: TGCGCCAGCAGCCAAGTTTTAACAGGGACAGATACGCGGTATTTT.

In this sample, this clonotype turned up a few times. CDR3 residues: CASSLEWGAETQYF. The CDR3 DNA reads as TGCGCCAGCAGCTTGGAGTGGGGGGCTGAGACCCAGTACTTC. The rearrangement uses TRBV5-1 and TRBJ2-5, with D perhaps being TRBD1 or TRBD2 (6 bases each). V shed 0 bases and J shed 5 bases, with 11 bases lying between them. The CDR3 has 14 residues. Germline CDR1 reads SGHRS; CDR2 reads YFSETQ.

J is TRBJ2-3 and V is TRBV10-2; no clear D. The CDR3 spans 13 residues. CDR1 WSHSY and CDR2 SAAADI come from the germline V gene. V lost 7 bases to trimming and J lost 4 bases, with 12 bases between them. DNA for the CDR3: TGCGCCAGCAATGACCCGCCCCCAGATACGCAGTATTTT. Its translation: CASNDPPPDTQYF.

The CDR3 nucleotides read TGTGCCAGCTCACCCTTGACAGTGGGGAACACCATATATTTT. This codes for CASSPLTVGNTIYF. The V gene is TRBV18, the J gene TRBJ1-3; the D gene is possibly TRBD1 (5 bases). This CDR3 comprises 14 residues. The V gene lost 3 bases and the J gene lost 7 bases, with 13 bases spanning the gap. Germline CDR1 is KGHSH and CDR2 is LQKENI.

This clonotype has a handful of counts. The chain uses TRBV5-7 and TRBJ1-4; D perhaps matches TRBD1 (5 bases). TRBV5-7 counts as an open reading frame of uncertain function. The CDR3 totals 14 residues. V lost 4 bases and J 6 bases, leaving 13 bases between the germline ends. The CDR3 sequence is CASSPGHKYEKLFF. The CDR3, as DNA: TGTGCCAGCAGCCCAGGACACAAATATGAAAAACTGTTTTTT.

The V gene is TRBV27, the J gene TRBJ2-7; a weak D match, TRBD2 (6 bases). The V end lost 0 bases, the J end lost 3 bases, and 12 bases lay between the germline ends. The germline V gene has CDR1 MNHEY and CDR2 SMNVEV (reference sequence). This CDR3 region has 15 residues. CDR3 in amino acids: CASSLSTGGVYEQYF. CDR3 nucleotide sequence: TGTGCCAGCAGTTTATCGACGGGCGGGGTCTACGAGCAGTACTTC.

This chain joins TRBV11-2 and TRBJ1-4, with 9 bases lining up with TRBD1. This CDR3 is 14 amino acids long. V lost 4 bases, J lost 8 bases, and 5 bases stayed unmatched. Germline V gives CDR1 SGHAT, CDR2 FQNNGV. The CDR3 sequence: CASSSGQGQEKLFF. The CDR3 DNA reads as TGTGCCAGCAGCTCGGGACAGGGCCAAGAAAAACTGTTTTTT. Filled out from reference TRBV11-2 and TRBJ1-4, the complete variable domain reads EAGVAQSPRYKIIEKRQSVAFWCNPISGHATLYWYQQILGQGPKLLIQFQNNGVVDDSQLPKDRFSAERLKGVDSTLKIQPAKLEDSAVYLCASSSGQGQEKLFFGSGTQLSVL.

There are a few counts of this clonotype. The chain links TRBV29-1 to TRBJ2-3; D remains unclear. The CDR3 runs 12 residues. The germline V gene has CDR1 SQVTM and CDR2 ANQGSEA. V gave up 7 bases and J gave up 1 base, with 9 bases separating them. The CDR3 sequence: CSEMRGTDTQYF. CDR3 DNA: TGCAGCGAAATGCGCGGCACAGATACGCAGTATTTT.

The chain combines TRBV4-1 with TRBJ2-7; D is unresolved. V lost 1 base, J lost 3 bases, and 13 bases lay in between. The CDR3 covers 15 residues. Germline V gene lookup returns CDR1 MGHRA and CDR2 YSYEKL. Written as DNA, the CDR3 is TGCGCCAGCAGCCAAGTAAGAGCCGGAAGCTACGAGCAGTACTTC. This sequence encodes CASSQVRAGSYEQYF.

This clonotype was recorded at least ten times. V gene TRBV6-2 or TRBV6-3 combines with J gene TRBJ2-3, with a possible D match to TRBD2 (6 bases). Per germline, CDR1 MNHEY and CDR2 SVGEGT. Trimming cost V 2 bases and J 0 bases, with 9 bases left between them. This CDR3 comprises 15 residues. CDR3 nucleotide sequence: TGTGCCAGCAGTTACGGGACTGGCAGCACAGATACGCAGTATTTT. It specifies CASSYGTGSTDTQYF.

For this clonotype: A read error may explain this, as a much larger clone is one base away. The chain recombines TRBV7-9 with TRBJ2-1; D call uncertain. The CDR3 length is 13 residues. The germline CDR1 and CDR2 sequences are SEHNR and FQNEAQ (reference sequence). The CDR3 protein is CAAGGPLYNEQSF. CDR3 nucleotide sequence: TGTGCAGCCGGTGGGCCCCTCTACAATGAGCAGTCCTTC.

This clonotype was observed many times. This chain uses TRBV6-1 with TRBJ2-7; D is uncertain. V dropped 7 bases and J dropped 3 bases, with 10 bases sitting between them. CDR1 and CDR2 (germline): MNHNS, SASEGT. The CDR3 is 12 residues long. CDR3 sequence: CASTQTVYEQYF. The DNA for the CDR3 is TGTGCCAGCACCCAGACGGTCTACGAGCAGTACTTC.

At least ten counts were recorded for this clonotype. CDR3 protein: CASSRGLLYITDTQYF. CDR3 sequence (DNA): TGTGCCAGCAGCCGAGGGCTCCTCTATATCACAGATACGCAGTATTTT. V usage is TRBV7-8 and J usage is TRBJ2-3, with a weak D call TRBD2 (5 bases). The V gene's germline CDR1 is SGHVS and CDR2 FQNEAQ. The CDR3 sequence is 16 residues long. V gave up 5 bases and J gave up 2 bases, with 17 bases separating them. The full variable domain, rest sourced from reference TRBV7-8 and TRBJ2-3, is GAGVSQSPRYKVAKRGQDVALRCDPISGHVSLFWYQQALGQGPEFLTYFQNEAQLDKSGLPSDRFFAERPEGSVSTLKIQRTQQEDSAVYLCASSRGLLYITDTQYFGPGTRLTVL.

Ten or more counts support this clonotype. This chain uses TRBV15 with TRBJ2-7; D assignment may be TRBD1 or TRBD2 (5 bases each). The V gene's germline CDR1 is LNHNV and CDR2 YYDKDF (reference sequence). The V gene lost 3 bases and the J gene lost 4 bases, with 13 bases spanning the gap. The CDR3 loop spans 14 amino acids. The CDR3 region is CATSSRDPGYEQYF. In DNA, the CDR3 is TGTGCCACCAGCAGCAGGGACCCGGGGTACGAGCAGTACTTC.

This clonotype was seen many times. This chain joins TRBV27 and TRBJ1-2; D gene unclear. Deletions cut 5 bases from V and 2 bases from J, with 18 bases between. Looked up from germline, CDR1 is MNHEY and CDR2 is SMNVEV (reference sequence). The CDR3 runs to 16 residues. Here the CDR3 reads CASSAYPIVVNYGYTF. CDR3 sequence (DNA): TGTGCCAGCAGTGCCTACCCAATAGTGGTCAACTATGGCTACACCTTC.